Listed here are 22 T cell receptor beta chains from one sample, sequenced in a study of spatial heterogeneity in lung cancer. TCRdb re-derived calls from the 5' RACE reads in MiXCR, one entry per CDR3 protein. The repertoire holds 25,000 to 30,000 distinct CDR3 sequences, 8.4% seen once, with about 37% in the top ten. The time point here: sample taken at primary tumor resection. Unsorted tumor, nontumor lung tissue or cryopreserved PBMC supplied the whole RNA. Sequenced here: PBMCs, sampled at surgery. These receptors came from a female donor with early-stage non-small cell lung cancer.

This clonotype was counted only a few times. The V gene is TRBV10-1, the J gene TRBJ1-4; 8 nucleotides align to TRBD1. There are 16 residues in the CDR3. V lost 4 bases to trimming and J lost 5 bases; unmatched junction nucleotides: 9. Germline values: CDR1 WNHNN, CDR2 SYGVQD (reference sequence). In DNA form, the CDR3 reads TGCGCCAGCAGTGCCGGGACAGGAGACCTAAATGAAAAACTGTTTTTT. Protein product: CASSAGTGDLNEKLFF.

This clonotype has ten or more counts. The J gene is TRBJ1-2, the V gene TRBV12-3 or TRBV12-4, with 8 bases that match TRBD1. The CDR3 has 14 residues. V trimming: 5 bases; J trimming: 7 bases; junction bases outside the gene matches: 9. In DNA, the CDR3 is TGTGCCAGCAGTCTCGGACAGGGTAAGGGTGGCTACACCTTC. It specifies CASSLGQGKGGYTF.

This clonotype was found many times. This sequence joins TRBV19 and TRBJ2-4; D not certain. This CDR3 comprises 16 residues. Germline-derived CDR1 and CDR2 are LNHDA and SQIVND (reference sequence). Trimming took 6 bases from V and 0 from J, leaving 15 bases between them. CDR3 DNA: TGTGCCAGTAGAAATAGTGGTGGGGTAGCCAAAAACATTCAGTACTTC. Residues: CASRNSGGVAKNIQYF.

CDR3 DNA: TGTGCCACCAGTGACCCAAGGACTTACCAAGAGACCCAGTACTTC. Its protein product is CATSDPRTYQETQYF. The chain employs TRBV24-1 and TRBJ2-5; a possible D gene is TRBD2 (5 bases). The V and J ends lost 4 bases and 0 bases respectively, with 11 bases between them. The CDR3 extends over 15 amino acids. CDR1 KGHDR and CDR2 SFDVKD come from the germline V gene.

This clonotype was counted ten times or more. The chain combines TRBV27 with TRBJ2-7; 10 nucleotides agree with TRBD2. This CDR3 has 15 residues. Germline CDR1 MNHEY, CDR2 SMNVEV (reference sequence). V lost 3 bases and J lost 2; bases outside the gene matches: 4. CDR3 coding DNA: TGTGCCAGCAGTTTGAGGGGACTAGCGACCTACGAGCAGTACTTC. Its translation is CASSLRGLATYEQYF.

This clonotype was detected many times. This chain connects TRBV20-1 to TRBJ1-4; TRBD1 matches at 10 bases. CDR3 length: 16 residues. With V trimmed by 7 bases and J by 7 bases, 15 bases remained unmatched. From germline, CDR1 is DFQATT and CDR2 SNEGSKA (reference sequence). In DNA form, the CDR3 reads TGCAGTGAATCGGTGGGAGGGGACAGGGGTAGTGAAAAACTGTTTTTT. It is translated as CSESVGGDRGSEKLFF.

This chain uses TRBV12-3 or TRBV12-4 with TRBJ2-3; 13 positions match TRBD2. The CDR3 consists of 16 residues. V gave up 6 bases and J gave up 5 bases; unmatched junction bases: 8. In DNA, the CDR3 is TGTGCCAGCAGCCAGACTAGCGGGAGGTCAGGAGATACGCAGTATTTT. Residues: CASSQTSGRSGDTQYF.

This clonotype was seen many times. This chain uses TRBV18 with TRBJ1-5, with TRBD1 matching 7 bases. This CDR3 comprises 16 residues. The V segment lost 2 bases and the J segment 1 base; nucleotides outside the gene matches: 5. Germline lookup yields CDR1 KGHSH and CDR2 LQKENI. The CDR3 DNA reads TGTGCCAGCTCACCAGGGACAGCCAAAAGCAATCAGCCCCAGCATTTT. It encodes CASSPGTAKSNQPQHF. The full variable domain, with the rest looked up from reference TRBV18 and TRBJ1-5, is NAGVMQNPRHLVRRRGQEARLRCSPMKGHSHVYWYRQLPEEGLKFMVYLQKENIIDESGMPKERFSAEFPKEGPSILRIQQVVRGDSAAYFCASSPGTAKSNQPQHFGDGTRLSIL.

By share, this clonotype counts as medium-sized. This chain joins TRBV18 and TRBJ2-1, with D hard to call. Germline CDR1 reads KGHSH; CDR2 reads LQKENI. The CDR3 totals 15 residues. Trimming removed 2 bases at V and 0 bases at J, with 8 bases between. This chain's CDR3 is CASSPVGYSYNEQFF. The DNA for the CDR3 is TGTGCCAGCTCACCAGTCGGGTACTCCTACAATGAGCAGTTCTTC.

Many counts were recorded for this clonotype. The chain links TRBV12-3 or TRBV12-4 to TRBJ1-5; TRBD1 might be the D (6 bases). The CDR3 consists of 14 residues. Trimming removed 5 bases from V and 4 bases from J, with 12 bases in between. CDR3 loop: CASSLGQINQPQHF. Written as DNA, the CDR3 is TGTGCCAGCAGTCTCGGACAGATTAATCAGCCCCAGCATTTT.

This clonotype was picked up many times. J is TRBJ2-1 and V is TRBV28; D remains unclear. CDR3 length: 12 amino acids. V lost 1 base and J lost 6, with 4 bases in between. Germline CDR1 is MDHEN and CDR2 is SYDVKM. CDR3 amino acids: CASSLSANEQFF. The CDR3 nucleotides read TGTGCCAGCAGTTTATCAGCCAATGAGCAGTTCTTC.

On this clonotype: One end of the junction is discordant with germline, which a read error may explain. The chain uses TRBV30 and TRBJ1-2; weak D call: TRBD1 (5 bases). There are 13 residues in the CDR3. The germline CDR1 and CDR2 sequences are GTSNPN and SVGIG (reference sequence). CDR3 bases: TGTGCCTGGAGAAGGCGGGACCTTTATGGCTTCACCTTC. This encodes CAWRRRDLYGFTF.

This clonotype was seen many times. V and J are TRBV25-1 and TRBJ1-2, with a tentative D call TRBD1 (6 bases). Trimming cost V 5 bases and J 4 bases, with 11 bases left between them. The CDR3 has 13 residues. Germline V gene lookup returns CDR1 MGHDK and CDR2 SYGVNS. CDR3 residues: CASSNSGVYGYTF. In DNA form, the CDR3 reads TGTGCCAGCAGTAATTCAGGGGTCTATGGCTACACCTTC.

This clonotype was picked up one time. The germline gene is not matched at one end of the junction; a read error may be the cause. The V and J genes are TRBV19 and TRBJ1-5; D possibly corresponds to TRBD1 (5 bases). The CDR3 sequence is 14 residues long. From germline, CDR1 is LNHDA and CDR2 SQIVND (reference sequence). The CDR3 sequence: CVSRNRDGDVPQHF. The CDR3 coding sequence is TGTGTCAGTAGGAACCGGGACGGAGATGTGCCCCAGCATTTT.

The sample holds a few counts of this clonotype. V and J are TRBV29-1 and TRBJ1-1, with TRBD1 matching over 8 bases. Unmatched junction bases numbered 11, after V lost 7 bases and J lost 10 bases. This CDR3 region has 12 residues. Per the germline V gene, CDR1 is SQVTM and CDR2 is ANQGSEA. The CDR3 here is CSAQSGGEAAFF. CDR3 coding DNA: TGCAGCGCCCAGTCAGGGGGCGAGGCAGCTTTCTTT.

This clonotype has ten or more counts. The chain combines TRBV28 with TRBJ2-7, with 7 bases identical to TRBD2. Germline values: CDR1 MDHEN, CDR2 SYDVKM. With V trimmed by 6 bases and J by 4 bases, 9 bases remained unmatched. The CDR3 contains 14 residues. The CDR3 protein is CASSGMASGYEQYV. CDR3 DNA sequence: TGTGCCAGCAGCGGTATGGCTAGCGGATACGAGCAGTACGTC.

This clonotype was seen ten or more times. The genes are TRBV3-1 and TRBJ2-3; D is unclear. Trimming shortened V by 0 bases and J by 5 bases, and 12 bases separated the two germline ends. This CDR3 is built from 15 residues. Germline CDR1 reads LGHDT; CDR2 reads YNNKEL (reference sequence). The CDR3 DNA follows: TGTGCCAGCAGCCAAGATCTGATAGCAAGAGATACGCAGTATTTT. This encodes CASSQDLIARDTQYF.

This clonotype showed up many times. This rearrangement joins TRBV2 to TRBJ2-2, with 7 positions matching TRBD1. The CDR3 has 15 amino acids. CDR1 is SNHLY, CDR2 FYNNEI, per germline. V dropped 1 base and J dropped 4; count of bases not matched to a gene: 3. The CDR3 nucleotides are TGTGCCAGCAGTGAAGGGCCAGGGGGCACCGGGGAGCTGTTTTTT. Translation gives CASSEGPGGTGELFF. The entire variable domain, with the rest obtained from reference TRBV2 and TRBJ2-2, is as follows: EPEVTQTPSHQVTQMGQEVILRCVPISNHLYFYWYRQILGQKVEFLVSFYNNEISEKSEIFDDQFSVERPDGSNFTLKIRSTKLEDSAMYFCASSEGPGGTGELFFGEGSRLTVL.

This clonotype was seen ten or more times. The chain couples TRBV7-9 to TRBJ1-5; D is undetermined. The CDR3 totals 13 residues. V shed 1 base and J shed 4 bases, with 5 bases lying between them. Germline V gives CDR1 SEHNR, CDR2 FQNEAQ (reference sequence). CDR3 sequence (DNA): TGTGCCAGCAGCTTAGAAGCGAATCAGCCCCAGCATTTT. Its translation: CASSLEANQPQHF.

J is TRBJ1-2 and V is TRBV9; 8 bases match TRBD1. The CDR3 length is 15 residues. J gave up 1 base and V 0 bases, and 2 bases lay outside the gene matches. CDR1 and CDR2 (germline): SGDLS, YYNGEE. The CDR3 region is CASSVARGLNYGYTF. Written as DNA, the CDR3 is TGTGCCAGCAGCGTAGCCAGGGGGCTTAACTATGGCTACACCTTC.

Sample share makes this clonotype medium-sized. The chain joins TRBV27 to TRBJ1-2; a possible D gene is TRBD1 (6 bases). From germline, CDR1 is MNHEY and CDR2 SMNVEV (reference sequence). CDR3 length: 15 amino acids. The V end lost 5 bases, the J end lost 6 bases, and 19 bases lay between the germline ends. CDR3 region: CASSAAGSSGDGYTF. The CDR3 bases are TGTGCCAGCAGTGCAGCAGGGAGTTCAGGGGATGGCTACACCTTC.

This clonotype occurred many times. The DNA is omitted, as the CDR3 cannot be located on it reliably, and the CDR3 follows TCRdb's listing. V is TRBV21-1 and J is TRBJ1-1. TRBV21-1 constitutes a pseudogene. Counting both end residues, the CDR3 totals 14 amino acids. This CDR3 reads CASSKWGEGSEAFF.